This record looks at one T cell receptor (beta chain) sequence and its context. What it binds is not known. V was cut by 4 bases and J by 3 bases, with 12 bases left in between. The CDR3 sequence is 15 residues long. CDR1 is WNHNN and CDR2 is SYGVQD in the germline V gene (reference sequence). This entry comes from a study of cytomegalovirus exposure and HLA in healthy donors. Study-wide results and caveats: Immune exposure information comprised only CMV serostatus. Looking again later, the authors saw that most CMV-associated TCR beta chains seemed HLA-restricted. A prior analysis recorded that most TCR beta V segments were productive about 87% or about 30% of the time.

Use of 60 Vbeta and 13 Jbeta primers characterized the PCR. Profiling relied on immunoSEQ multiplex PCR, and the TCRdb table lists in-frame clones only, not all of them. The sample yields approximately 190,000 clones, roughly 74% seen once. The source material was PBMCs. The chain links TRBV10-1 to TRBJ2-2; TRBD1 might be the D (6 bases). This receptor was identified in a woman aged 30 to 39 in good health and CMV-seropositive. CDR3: CASSGLGAYTGELFF. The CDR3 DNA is TGCGCCAGCAGTGGGCTGGGGGCCTACACCGGGGAGCTGTTTTTT.